This T cell receptor (beta chain) emerged from a study of blood T cell repertoires in COVID-19. Overall study: Italy, Spain and the United States were the sources of the convalescent and acute COVID-19 samples. T cells, B-cell-depleted T cells, or PBMCs supplied cDNA or gDNA.

In germline, CDR1 is KGHSH, CDR2 LQKENI. V lost 2 bases and J lost 0, with 7 bases in between. CDR3 length: 14 residues. Under the authors' procedure: The authors estimated nucleated cell counts from reference gene primer amplification. Assay: immunoSEQ multiplex PCR; the TCRdb copy retains only in-frame clones and omits some. That table gives V, J and clone size, and the DNA gave D and trimming. This sample has 300,000 to 400,000 clones, with roughly 85% found just once. This clonotype originated in a human donor in a cohort sampled during active COVID-19. The chain has TRBV18 and TRBJ1-1; D may be TRBD1 (5 bases). Sequenced: peripheral blood. As DNA, the CDR3 is TGTGCCAGCTCACCAAAGGGGTTGAACACTGAAGCTTTCTTT. As protein: CASSPKGLNTEAFF.